This entry lists 6 T cell receptor beta chains sequenced from one sample in a study of beta chain features in type 1 diabetes. Their antigens are not known. Study findings and constraints: Shorter TCRB CDR3s, moderately but significantly so, were found in Type 1 diabetes patients in all four CD4+ subsets.

TCRB transcripts that were expressed got sequenced, as all of the isolated RNA had been reverse transcribed. TCRdb keeps only in-frame clones here, not all; method: immunoSEQ multiplex PCR. This sample has under 130,000 clones; about 26% occur once, and the top ten carry less than 0.65%. The sample consisted of central memory CD4+ T cells from blood. These TCRs come from a woman aged 18-29 years with type 1 diabetes.

V gene TRBV10-1 combines with J gene TRBJ2-2; the match to TRBD1 covers 8 bases. The germline gives CDR1 WNHNN, CDR2 SYGVQD (reference sequence). This CDR3 has 13 residues. With V trimmed by 5 bases and J by 6 bases, 2 bases remained unmatched. This CDR3 reads CASSPGGSGELFF. The CDR3, as DNA: TGCGCCAGCAGTCCAGGGGGCTCCGGGGAGCTGTTTTTT.

This clone was picked up a small number of times. The CDR3: CASSKHPGLAGVPREQYF. The CDR3 DNA reads TGTGCCAGCAGCAAACACCCTGGGCTAGCGGGAGTCCCACGCGAGCAGTACTTC. This sequence joins TRBV28 and TRBJ2-7, with 10 bases that match TRBD2. The CDR3 consists of 18 residues. V gave up 6 bases and J gave up 6 bases; unmatched junction bases: 20. Germline loops: CDR1 MDHEN, CDR2 SYDVKM.

This clone was seen a few times. The rearrangement joins TRBV29-1 to TRBJ2-7, with 8 bases identical to TRBD2. Trimming removed 8 bases from V and 0 bases from J; junction bases left unmatched: 9. This CDR3 has 14 residues. CDR1 SQVTM and CDR2 ANQGSEA come from the germline V gene. The chain's CDR3 is CSLTSGTSSYEQYV. CDR3 DNA sequence: TGCAGCTTGACATCCGGGACTAGCTCCTACGAGCAGTACGTC.

The V call is TRBV19, the J call TRBJ1-1, with 11 positions matching TRBD1. Looked up from germline, CDR1 is LNHDA and CDR2 is SQIVND (reference sequence). V was pared by 5 bases and J by 7 bases, with 9 bases of the junction left unmatched. The CDR3 is 15 amino acids. The CDR3 sequence: CASSPRDRGVREAFF. The CDR3 region has the DNA TGTGCCAGTAGTCCCCGGGACAGGGGGGTCCGTGAAGCTTTCTTT.

The chain combines TRBV6-1 with TRBJ1-5; weak D call: TRBD1 (5 bases). The CDR3 has 15 residues. CDR1 and CDR2 (germline): MNHNS, SASEGT. V was cut by 4 bases and J by 1 base, with 11 bases left in between. The CDR3 here is CASSGFGGSNQPQHF. CDR3 DNA: TGTGCCAGCAGTGGGTTTGGGGGGAGCAATCAGCCCCAGCATTTT.

J is TRBJ2-7 and V is TRBV18; 10 positions agree with TRBD1. V gave up 2 bases and J gave up 0 bases; unmatched junction bases: 1. Germline CDR1 reads KGHSH; CDR2 reads LQKENI. The CDR3 length is 15 residues. CDR3 DNA: TGTGCCAGCTCACCAGGGACAGGGGCCTCCTACGAGCAGTACTTC. It specifies CASSPGTGASYEQYF.